Listed here is a single T cell receptor (beta chain). These data come from a study of blood T cell repertoires in COVID-19. Libraries were prepared by immunoSEQ multiplex PCR; TCRdb keeps only in-frame clonotypes and omits some of them. This repertoire shows fewer than 95,000 clones, more than 80% found once; its top ten account for 0.77%. This CDR3 contains 16 residues. Trimming took 7 bases from V and 0 from J; bases not matched to a gene: 9. Per the germline V gene, CDR1 is ENHRY and CDR2 is SYGVKD. The chain links TRBV10-3 to TRBJ2-1; 7 bases align to TRBD2. This TCR came from an elderly woman with acute or convalescent COVID-19. Sequenced: peripheral blood. The CDR3 DNA reads as TGTGCCATCATGGCTAGCGGAGGAAGCTCCTACAATGAGCAGTTCTTC. It encodes CAIMASGGSSYNEQFF.